These 22 T cell receptor beta chains share one sample of origin, sequenced in a study of somatic mutations in cytotoxic T cells in rheumatoid arthritis. Method: immunoSEQ multiplex PCR; TCRdb's copy keeps in-frame clones and lacks some. The data contain around 20,000 clones, approximately 67% of them singletons. Sequencing input: CD8+ T cells sorted from blood. The receptors originated from an adult with rheumatoid arthritis.

By proportion, this clone is medium-sized. The chain employs TRBV4-1 and TRBJ2-7, with 10 bases that match TRBD1. The V gene end was trimmed by 0 bases and the J gene end by 2 bases; junction bases not matched to a gene: 1. Germline values: CDR1 MGHRA, CDR2 YSYEKL. The CDR3 spans 15 residues. CDR3 loop: CASSQDDRGPYEQYF. In DNA form, the CDR3 reads TGCGCCAGCAGCCAAGATGACAGGGGGCCCTACGAGCAGTACTTC.

The chain has TRBV7-9 and TRBJ2-3, with 11 nucleotides matching TRBD2. The CDR3 totals 16 residues. The germline V gene encodes CDR1 SEHNR and CDR2 FQNEAQ (reference sequence). Germline trimming cut 4 bases from V and 4 bases from J; bases unmatched to any gene: 7. The CDR3 protein is CASSSPFSGGADTQYF. In DNA form, the CDR3 reads TGTGCCAGCAGCTCACCTTTTAGCGGGGGGGCAGATACGCAGTATTTT.

The chain is built from TRBV6-6 and TRBJ2-1; D call uncertain. V dropped 7 bases and J dropped 3 bases, with 10 bases sitting between them. The CDR3 has 13 residues. Germline CDR1 reads MNHNY; CDR2 reads SVGAGI (reference sequence). The CDR3 is CASTEASYNEQFF. CDR3 coding DNA: TGTGCCAGCACCGAGGCAAGCTACAATGAGCAGTTCTTC.

This rearrangement joins TRBV5-4 to TRBJ2-5; TRBD1 matches at 8 bases. Looked up from germline, CDR1 is SGHNT and CDR2 is YYREEE (reference sequence). The ends lost 0 bases at V and 3 bases at J; junction bases unmatched: 1. This CDR3 comprises 14 residues. CDR3 nucleotide sequence: TGTGCCAGCAGCTTGGGGACAGGGAAAGAGACCCAGTACTTC. Protein sequence: CASSLGTGKETQYF.

V gene TRBV29-1 combines with J gene TRBJ2-7, with 11 bases fitting TRBD2. The CDR3 runs 13 residues. CDR1 and CDR2 (germline): SQVTM, ANQGSEA. The V and J ends lost 7 bases and 2 bases, in that order; junction bases with no gene match: 4. The CDR3 nucleotides are TGCAGCGGTGGACTAGCGGGCACCTACGAGCAGTACTTC. Its translation: CSGGLAGTYEQYF.

The chain joins TRBV9 to TRBJ2-1; weak D call: TRBD2 (7 bases). CDR1 is SGDLS and CDR2 is YYNGEE in the germline V gene. V lost 0 bases to trimming and J lost 7 bases, with 14 bases between them. The CDR3 covers 15 residues. CDR3 in DNA: TGTGCCAGCAGCGTAGAAGGGGGGGCCAATAATGAGCAGTTCTTC. This codes for CASSVEGGANNEQFF. The entire variable domain, with the rest obtained from reference TRBV9 and TRBJ2-1, is as follows: DSGVTQTPKHLITATGQRVTLRCSPRSGDLSVYWYQQSLDQGLQFLIQYYNGEERAKGNILERFSAQQFPDLHSELNLSSLELGDSALYFCASSVEGGANNEQFFGPGTRLTVL.

This clone was seen only once. The genes are TRBV7-9 and TRBJ2-5, with D possibly being TRBD1 (5 bases). The ends were cut back, 2 bases at V and 6 bases at J, with 16 bases in the middle. Germline V gives CDR1 SEHNR, CDR2 FQNEAQ (reference sequence). This CDR3 comprises 15 residues. The CDR3 DNA reads as TGTGCCAGCAGCTTATCAACGGGCAGGGATCAGACCCAGTACTTC. Protein: CASSLSTGRDQTQYF.

This clone was found once. V and J are TRBV28 and TRBJ1-5, with no clear D. The CDR3 spans 16 residues. CDR1 is MDHEN and CDR2 is SYDVKM in the germline V gene. Trimming took 3 bases from V and 2 from J, leaving 14 bases between them. CDR3 amino acids: CASSLKFGDGNQPQHF. The CDR3 coding sequence is TGTGCCAGCAGTTTGAAATTCGGGGATGGCAATCAGCCCCAGCATTTT. Supplemented by reference TRBV28 and TRBJ1-5, the full variable domain reads DVKVTQSSRYLVKRTGEKVFLECVQDMDHENMFWYRQDPGLGLRLIYFSYDVKMKEKGDIPEGYSVSREKKERFSLILESASTNQTSMYLCASSLKFGDGNQPQHFGDGTRLSIL.

This clone was seen a few times. V is TRBV2 and J is TRBJ1-6; the match to TRBD1 covers 7 bases. V lost 4 bases, J lost 5 bases, and 5 bases stayed unmatched. From germline, CDR1 is SNHLY and CDR2 FYNNEI. The CDR3 covers 15 residues. CDR3 sequence reads: CASSVRDRDNSPLHF. CDR3 nucleotide sequence: TGTGCCAGCAGTGTCCGGGACAGAGATAATTCACCCCTCCACTTT. Full variable domain (rest looked up from reference TRBV2 and TRBJ1-6): EPEVTQTPSHQVTQMGQEVILRCVPISNHLYFYWYRQILGQKVEFLVSFYNNEISEKSEIFDDQFSVERPDGSNFTLKIRSTKLEDSAMYFCASSVRDRDNSPLHFGNGTRLTVT.

The chain is built from TRBV5-6 and TRBJ1-1; D may be TRBD1 (5 bases). The V end was cut by 7 bases, the J end by 1 base, with 14 bases between. This CDR3 region has 14 residues. The germline gives CDR1 SGHDT, CDR2 YYEEEE. CDR3 sequence reads: CASGKWGGNTEAFF. CDR3 in DNA: TGTGCCAGCGGGAAATGGGGGGGGAACACTGAAGCTTTCTTT.

The V call is TRBV7-2, the J call TRBJ2-7, with 9 bases fitting TRBD2. Trimming cost V 1 base and J 0 bases; bases outside gene matches: 4. The CDR3 extends over 16 amino acids. Germline V gene sequence: CDR1 SGHTA, CDR2 FQGNSA. The CDR3 DNA is TGTGCCAGCAGCTTAGGAGCGGGGGGCTTCTCCTACGAGCAGTACTTC. Amino acid sequence: CASSLGAGGFSYEQYF.

This chain joins TRBV10-1 and TRBJ1-1; D ambiguous. The CDR3 has 12 amino acids. V was shortened by 10 bases and J by 0 bases, with 9 bases between the two germline ends. The germline V gene has CDR1 WNHNN and CDR2 SYGVQD (reference sequence). CDR3 sequence reads: CAKLEVNTEAFF. The CDR3 region has the DNA TGCGCCAAGCTGGAAGTGAACACTGAAGCTTTCTTT.

The rearrangement uses TRBV29-1 and TRBJ1-2; D not resolved. Germline V CDR1 and CDR2: SQVTM, ANQGSEA. V lost 0 bases, J lost 8 bases, and 13 bases lay in between. The CDR3 loop spans 13 amino acids. The CDR3 sequence is CSVEDPQLRGYTF. As DNA, the CDR3 is TGCAGCGTTGAAGACCCCCAATTGAGAGGCTACACCTTC.

This chain connects TRBV5-6 to TRBJ2-1; TRBD2 might be the D (5 bases). Trimming shortened V by 4 bases and J by 0 bases, and 14 bases separated the two germline ends. CDR3 length equals 16 residues. Germline V gene lookup returns CDR1 SGHDT and CDR2 YYEEEE. CDR3 in DNA: TGTGCCAGCAGCCCTTACACGGGGAGCTCCTACAATGAGCAGTTCTTC. Translation: CASSPYTGSSYNEQFF.

The V call is TRBV28, the J call TRBJ2-3; no definite D call. Trimming left V 5 bases short and J 5 bases short, with 8 bases between. Germline-derived CDR1 and CDR2 are MDHEN and SYDVKM. The CDR3 is 12 residues long. CDR3 sequence reads: CASSPRGDTQYF. The CDR3 coding sequence is TGTGCCAGCAGTCCCCGAGGAGATACGCAGTATTTT.

This chain connects TRBV4-1 to TRBJ1-1; D is possibly TRBD1 (6 bases). Trimming left V 0 bases short and J 3 bases short, with 8 bases between. Germline CDR1 reads MGHRA; CDR2 reads YSYEKL. This CDR3 region has 14 residues. The CDR3 sequence: CASSQEQGYTEAFF. In nucleotides, the CDR3 is TGCGCCAGCAGCCAAGAACAGGGCTACACTGAAGCTTTCTTT.

The rearrangement joins TRBV7-8 to TRBJ2-2, with 11 positions matching TRBD2. The V gene's germline CDR1 is SGHVS and CDR2 FQNEAQ. The length of the CDR3 is 15 residues. The V segment lost 5 bases and the J segment 4 bases; nucleotides outside the gene matches: 3. CDR3 DNA sequence: TGTGCCAGCAGCCTCACTAGCGGGGGCACCGGGGAGCTGTTTTTT. This translates into CASSLTSGGTGELFF. Using reference TRBV7-8 and TRBJ2-2 for the parts outside the CDR3, the full variable domain is GAGVSQSPRYKVAKRGQDVALRCDPISGHVSLFWYQQALGQGPEFLTYFQNEAQLDKSGLPSDRFFAERPEGSVSTLKIQRTQQEDSAVYLCASSLTSGGTGELFFGEGSRLTVL.

This clone was counted a few times. This chain connects TRBV4-1 to TRBJ1-5; D is unresolved. The CDR3 extends over 15 amino acids. Germline CDR1 is MGHRA and CDR2 is YSYEKL. V dropped 1 base and J dropped 0 bases, with 7 bases sitting between them. This CDR3 is CASSQVDISNQPQHF. The CDR3 coding sequence is TGCGCCAGCAGCCAAGTCGACATTAGCAATCAGCCCCAGCATTTT.

The V call is TRBV10-1, the J call TRBJ2-2, with TRBD1 matching 7 bases. The CDR3 spans 15 residues. Germline V gives CDR1 WNHNN, CDR2 SYGVQD (reference sequence). Trimming removed 4 bases from V and 0 bases from J; junction bases left unmatched: 2. Here the CDR3 DNA reads TGCGCCAGCAGTGGAGGACAGGCGAACACCGGGGAGCTGTTTTTT. This sequence encodes CASSGGQANTGELFF.

The V call is TRBV4-3, the J call TRBJ2-1; TRBD1 agrees at 9 bases. The germline V gene has CDR1 LGHNA and CDR2 YSLEER. There are 17 residues in the CDR3. Losses at the gene ends were 0 bases for V and 4 bases for J; bases not matched to a gene: 7. The CDR3 here is CASSQDVDRGIYNEQFF. The DNA of the CDR3 is TGCGCCAGCAGCCAAGATGTGGACAGGGGAATATACAATGAGCAGTTCTTC.

The chain recombines TRBV4-3 with TRBJ2-2; tentatively, D is TRBD2 (5 bases). The CDR3 is 15 amino acids. V was cut by 1 base and J by 5 bases, with 11 bases left in between. The germline CDR1 and CDR2 sequences are LGHNA and YSLEER. CDR3: CASSQARTGTGELFF. The CDR3 DNA follows: TGCGCCAGCAGCCAAGCTCGGACTGGGACCGGGGAGCTGTTTTTT.

The chain has TRBV15 and TRBJ1-5; possible D gene TRBD1, 5 bases. The germline V gene has CDR1 LNHNV and CDR2 YYDKDF (reference sequence). This CDR3 region has 15 residues. V lost 3 bases to trimming and J lost 5 bases, with 14 bases between them. The CDR3 sequence: CATSRVPGPHQPQHF. In nucleotides, the CDR3 is TGTGCCACCAGCAGGGTCCCAGGGCCCCATCAGCCCCAGCATTTT.